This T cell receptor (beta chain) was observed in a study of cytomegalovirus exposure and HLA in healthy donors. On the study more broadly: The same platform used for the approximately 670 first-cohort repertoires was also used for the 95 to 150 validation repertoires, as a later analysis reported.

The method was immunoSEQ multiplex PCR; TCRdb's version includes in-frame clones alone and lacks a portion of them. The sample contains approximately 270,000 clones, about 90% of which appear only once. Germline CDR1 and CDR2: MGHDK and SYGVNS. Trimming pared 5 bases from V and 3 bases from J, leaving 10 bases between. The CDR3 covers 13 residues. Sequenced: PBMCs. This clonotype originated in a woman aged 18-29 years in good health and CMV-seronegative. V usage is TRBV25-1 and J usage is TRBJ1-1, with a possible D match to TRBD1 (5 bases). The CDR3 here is CASSPPGDTEAFF. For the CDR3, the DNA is TGTGCCAGCAGTCCCCCGGGGGACACTGAAGCTTTCTTT.